A single sample is the source of the 21 T cell receptor beta chains below, sequenced in a study of long-term antiretroviral therapy in people with HIV. With survey level as its setting, the immunoSEQ assay was v3.0. Produced via immunoSEQ multiplex PCR; TCRdb's table is partial and in-frame only. The sample includes about 39,000 clones, 75% to 90% of them seen just once. The sequences come from unsorted PBMCs, collected just before starting antiretroviral therapy. Source of these receptors: a woman between 18 and 30 years old with HIV.

V and J are TRBV7-3 and TRBJ1-1; possibly TRBD1 for D (5 bases). Trimming stripped 7 bases from V and 0 bases from J, with 18 bases between. From germline, CDR1 is SGHTA and CDR2 FQGTGA. The CDR3 loop spans 16 amino acids. The CDR3 DNA reads as TGTGCCAGCAACGAAGGGCCCGGGGCCCTGAACACTGAAGCTTTCTTT. This gives the protein CASNEGPGALNTEAFF.

The chain employs TRBV5-8 and TRBJ1-2; 8 bases match TRBD1. Germline loops: CDR1 SGHTS, CDR2 YDEGEE. This CDR3 has 16 amino acids. J was trimmed by 4 bases and V by 0 bases; bases with no gene match: 8. The CDR3 is CASSLVSGGAIYGYTF. CDR3 coding DNA: TGTGCCAGCAGCTTGGTATCAGGGGGCGCAATCTATGGCTACACCTTC.

V gene TRBV7-2 combines with J gene TRBJ2-1, with 11 bases aligning to TRBD2. The CDR3 is 17 amino acids. The V and J ends lost 7 bases and 5 bases, in that order; junction bases with no gene match: 13. CDR1 SGHTA and CDR2 FQGNSA come from the germline V gene. CDR3 sequence (DNA): TGTGCCAGCAATCCGCAAGTAGCGGGAGGGTCCCACAATGAGCAGTTCTTC. Protein: CASNPQVAGGSHNEQFF.

The genes are TRBV5-8 and TRBJ2-5; 12 bases match TRBD1. CDR3 length equals 16 residues. From germline, CDR1 is SGHTS and CDR2 YDEGEE. The V segment lost 4 bases and the J segment 5 bases; nucleotides outside the gene matches: 9. The chain's CDR3 is CASSRGQGARGETQYF. The CDR3, as DNA: TGTGCCAGCAGCAGGGGACAGGGGGCGAGAGGGGAGACCCAGTACTTC.

This chain links TRBV7-3 with TRBJ1-1; D is perhaps TRBD1 (5 bases). V shed 5 bases and J shed 4 bases, with 14 bases lying between them. There are 14 residues in the CDR3. Germline V gene sequence: CDR1 SGHTA, CDR2 FQGTGA. In DNA, the CDR3 is TGTGCCAGCAGCCGCATGGGGGGGGGCACTGAAGCTTTCTTT. Translating it yields CASSRMGGGTEAFF.

The rearrangement uses TRBV5-1 and TRBJ1-5, with D unclear. Germline V gives CDR1 SGHRS, CDR2 YFSETQ. The CDR3 runs 13 residues. Trimming took off 0 bases at V and 5 bases at J, with 6 bases between the two ends. The CDR3 sequence is CASSLAGDQPQHF. The CDR3 DNA follows: TGCGCCAGCAGCTTGGCCGGGGATCAGCCCCAGCATTTT. The full variable domain, its missing parts supplied by reference TRBV5-1 and TRBJ1-5, is KAGVTQTPRYLIKTRGQQVTLSCSPISGHRSVSWYQQTPGQGLQFLFEYFSETQRNKGNFPGRFSGRQFSNSRSEMNVSTLELGDSALYLCASSLAGDQPQHFGDGTRLSIL.

This clone was observed a handful of times. The genes are TRBV25-1 and TRBJ2-7; the D is unclear. Trimming cost V 3 bases and J 0 bases, with 6 bases left between them. Per germline, CDR1 MGHDK and CDR2 SYGVNS. This CDR3 spans 13 amino acids. Here the CDR3 DNA reads TGTGCCAGCAGTGACAGGTCCTCCTACGAGCAGTACTTC. Amino acid sequence: CASSDRSSYEQYF.

V usage is TRBV9 and J usage is TRBJ2-5, with D possibly matching TRBD2 (7 bases). V gave up 0 bases and J gave up 5 bases, with 17 bases separating them. There are 16 residues in the CDR3. Per germline, CDR1 SGDLS and CDR2 YYNGEE. In DNA form, the CDR3 reads TGTGCCAGCAGCGTAGAGGGGGGGAGAAGTCGCGAGACCCAGTACTTC. It yields the protein CASSVEGGRSRETQYF.

This rearrangement joins TRBV28 to TRBJ1-2; 7 bases match TRBD1. J lost 4 bases, V lost 6 bases, and 14 bases had no gene match. Germline V gene sequence: CDR1 MDHEN, CDR2 SYDVKM. The CDR3 has 16 residues. The chain's CDR3 is CASSLTGTEKIYGYTF. CDR3 DNA: TGTGCCAGCAGCCTGACAGGGACGGAGAAGATCTATGGCTACACCTTC.

The V gene is TRBV27, the J gene TRBJ1-5, with 8 bases aligning to TRBD1. Germline V gene lookup returns CDR1 MNHEY and CDR2 SMNVEV (reference sequence). Germline trimming cut 9 bases from V and 3 bases from J; bases unmatched to any gene: 4. This CDR3 has 13 residues. The CDR3 sequence: CASSDRVNQPQHF. Here the CDR3 DNA reads TGTGCCAGTTCGGACAGGGTCAATCAGCCCCAGCATTTT.

This clone was found once. CDR3 residues: CASRANYEQYF. The CDR3 nucleotides are TGTGCCAGCAGGGCTAACTACGAGCAGTACTTC. The J gene is TRBJ2-5, the V gene TRBV2; D call uncertain. The end of the DNA is better explained by TRBJ2-7, so the J call may be wrong. Germline V gene data show CDR1 as SNHLY and CDR2 as FYNNEI. The CDR3 loop spans 11 amino acids.

The chain recombines TRBV6-1 with TRBJ1-2; TRBD1 is a possible D gene (6 bases). Germline CDR1 is MNHNS and CDR2 is SASEGT. V was cut by 6 bases and J by 0 bases, with 11 bases left in between. The CDR3 sequence is 14 residues long. The DNA of the CDR3 is TGTGCCAGCAGGGGGGCAGGAGCTAACTATGGCTACACCTTC. It codes for CASRGAGANYGYTF.

The rearrangement uses TRBV7-2 and TRBJ1-1, with D uncertain. The CDR3 has 13 residues. V lost 3 bases to trimming and J lost 3 bases, with 8 bases between them. Germline V gives CDR1 SGHTA, CDR2 FQGNSA. Written as DNA, the CDR3 is TGTGCCAGCAGCTTTTCCGAATACACTGAAGCTTTCTTT. Amino acids: CASSFSEYTEAFF.

V and J are TRBV7-2 and TRBJ2-2; D is perhaps TRBD1 or TRBD2 (5 bases each). V was shortened by 5 bases and J by 8 bases, with 18 bases between the two germline ends. The CDR3 is made up of 15 amino acids. CDR1 and CDR2 from the germline V gene are SGHTA and FQGNSA. The chain's CDR3 is CASSLALGVSGELFF. The CDR3 bases are TGTGCCAGCAGCCTGGCTTTGGGGGTGTCTGGGGAGCTGTTTTTT.

For the CDR3, the DNA is TGTGCCATCAGTTCTCGGGACAACCAAGAGACCCAGTACTTC. It encodes CAISSRDNQETQYF. V is TRBV10-3 and J is TRBJ2-5, with D possibly being TRBD1 (6 bases). The CDR3 sequence is 14 residues long. Germline assignment: CDR1 ENHRY and CDR2 SYGVKD. V was pared by 5 bases and J by 0 bases, with 10 bases between.

DNA of the CDR3: TGTGCCAGCAGCTTAGAGCTTGGGGCGAGGGGTGAAAAACTGTTTTTT. Translation: CASSLELGARGEKLFF. V and J are TRBV11-2 and TRBJ1-4; a possible D gene is TRBD1 (5 bases). The CDR3 spans 16 residues. The V and J ends lost 0 bases and 7 bases respectively, with 15 bases between them. Per germline, CDR1 SGHAT and CDR2 FQNNGV.

This clone was seen once. The rearrangement uses TRBV5-1 and TRBJ2-1; 9 bases line up with TRBD2. This CDR3 has 13 residues. The germline V gene has CDR1 SGHRS and CDR2 YFSETQ. Trimming took 7 bases from V and 9 from J; bases not matched to a gene: 8. In DNA, the CDR3 is TGCGCCAGCGCGGGACTAGCCGAGAGTGAGCAGTTCTTC. Amino acid sequence: CASAGLAESEQFF.

The J gene is TRBJ1-2, the V gene TRBV11-2; D not resolved. This CDR3 is built from 13 residues. Between the trimmed V and J ends, which lost 5 bases and 7 bases, there was a span of 14 bases. The germline gives CDR1 SGHAT, CDR2 FQNNGV. The CDR3 coding sequence is TGTGCCAGCAGCCCCCTCTTATCCCGTGGCTACACCTTC. This codes for CASSPLLSRGYTF.

The chain joins TRBV6-5 to TRBJ2-5, with unresolved D. The germline V and J ends were trimmed by 2 bases and 5 bases, with 15 bases remaining between them. The CDR3 contains 15 residues. Germline V CDR1 and CDR2: MNHEY, SVGAGI. The CDR3 DNA follows: TGTGCCAGCAGTTACCTAGTCTCAACGTCGGAGACCCAGTACTTC. This encodes CASSYLVSTSETQYF.

The chain couples TRBV15 to TRBJ2-7, with 11 bases matching TRBD2. V shed 3 bases, J shed 6 bases, and the junction held 13 bases outside the gene matches. CDR3 size: 17 residues. Germline loops: CDR1 LNHNV, CDR2 YYDKDF (reference sequence). The CDR3 reads CATSSPLAGATGIEQYF. Here the CDR3 DNA reads TGTGCCACCAGCAGCCCACTAGCGGGAGCAACAGGGATCGAGCAGTACTTC. The whole variable domain, remainder taken from reference TRBV15 and TRBJ2-7, is DAMVIQNPRYQVTQFGKPVTLSCSQTLNHNVMYWYQQKSSQAPKLLFHYYDKDFNNEADTPDNFQSRRPNTSFCFLDIRSPGLGDTAMYLCATSSPLAGATGIEQYFGPGTRLTVT.

The chain combines TRBV5-4 with TRBJ2-3; 9 bases align to TRBD2. This CDR3 comprises 14 residues. V shed 4 bases and J 3 bases; nucleotides not matched to a gene: 3. CDR1 is SGHNT, CDR2 YYREEE, per germline (reference sequence). CDR3 residues: CASSRLAETDTQYF. In nucleotides, the CDR3 is TGTGCCAGCAGCCGACTAGCGGAAACAGATACGCAGTATTTT.